This T cell receptor beta chain originates from a study of human T cells and chemical hapten exposure. Concerning this clonotype itself: Its antigen is unidentified.

There are 16 residues in the CDR3. V lost 2 bases, J lost 6 bases, and 7 bases stayed unmatched. Germline loops: CDR1 WNHNN, CDR2 SYGVQD (reference sequence). The time point: patch test 1, 2 weeks after DPC sensitization. The treatment: therapeutic diphenylcyclopropenone sensitization with weekly scalp DPC. In TCRdb, the RACE reads were re-called with MiXCR into one record per CDR3 protein. In the table there are roughly 80,000 distinct CDR3 sequences, around 10% of which are singletons. Study results and limitations: With patch test score, the counts of PT1 expanded TCRs showed a positive correlation. Sensitization with DPC brought no change to TCRs above 1 in 1000 in frequency.

This clonotype was obtained from a woman aged 50 to 60 with alopecia areata. Some clones in this sample may be carry-over from other donors' samples. Source: whole blood, taken in connection with sensitization to the hapten diphenylcyclopropenone (DPC). The chain has TRBV10-1 and TRBJ2-2; the match to TRBD2 covers 9 bases. CDR3 sequence reads: CASSEPRLAGAGELFF. The CDR3 nucleotides are TGCGCCAGCAGTGAGCCGCGATTAGCGGGAGCCGGGGAGCTGTTTTTT.